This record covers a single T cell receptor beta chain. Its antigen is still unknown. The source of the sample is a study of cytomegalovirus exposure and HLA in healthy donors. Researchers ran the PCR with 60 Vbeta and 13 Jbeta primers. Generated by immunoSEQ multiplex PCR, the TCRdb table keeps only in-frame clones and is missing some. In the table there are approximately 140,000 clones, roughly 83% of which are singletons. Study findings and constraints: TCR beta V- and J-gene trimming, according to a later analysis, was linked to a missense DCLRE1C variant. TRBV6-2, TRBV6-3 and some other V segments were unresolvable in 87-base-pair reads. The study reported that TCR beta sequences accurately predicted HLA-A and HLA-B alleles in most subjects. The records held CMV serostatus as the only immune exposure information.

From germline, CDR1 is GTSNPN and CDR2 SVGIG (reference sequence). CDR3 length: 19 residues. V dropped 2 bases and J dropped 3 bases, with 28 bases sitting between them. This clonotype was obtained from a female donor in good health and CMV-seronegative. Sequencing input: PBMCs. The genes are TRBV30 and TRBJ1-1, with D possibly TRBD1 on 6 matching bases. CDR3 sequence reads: CAWSSSLFAWGGRDTEAFF. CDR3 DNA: TGTGCCTGGAGTTCTTCCCTCTTCGCCTGGGGGGGGCGTGACACTGAAGCTTTCTTT.